This TCR beta chain originates from a study of identical twins. The CDR3 runs to 15 residues. Trimming left V 8 bases short and J 6 bases short, with 23 bases between. Germline lookup yields CDR1 MDHEN and CDR2 SYDVKM. Study-wide points: High-abundance cord blood beta clonotypes had fewer insertions; memory repertoires showed none.

TCRdb passed the 5' RACE reads through MiXCR, listing each CDR3 protein once. The sample yields 450,000 or so distinct CDR3 sequences, about 13% seen once. For this clonotype: Its antigen is unknown.

The data were also submitted as part of a second study, on yellow fever vaccine responses in identical twins.

This chain links TRBV28 with TRBJ2-7, with D possibly matching TRBD2 (5 bases). The sequenced sample consisted of CD4+ T cells sorted from blood. The source of this sequence is a woman aged 18 to 35 in good health. The chain's CDR3 is CASSSRSGKIREQYF. The CDR3 DNA sequence: TGTGCCAGCTCTTCCCGATCCGGGAAGATTCGCGAGCAGTACTTC. Supplemented by reference TRBV28 and TRBJ2-7, the full variable domain reads DVKVTQSSRYLVKRTGEKVFLECVQDMDHENMFWYRQDPGLGLRLIYFSYDVKMKEKGDIPEGYSVSREKKERFSLILESASTNQTSMYLCASSSRSGKIREQYFGPGTRLTVT.